The sequence of this TCR beta chain was determined in a study of cytomegalovirus exposure and HLA in healthy donors. Looking at the study overall: In a previous analysis, around 120 million unique TCR beta sequences were found from roughly 200 million T cells.

In regard to this clone: The target antigen is unknown.

Use of 60 Vbeta and 13 Jbeta primers characterized the PCR. TCRdb's copy holds only in-frame clones and misses some; the assay was immunoSEQ multiplex PCR. The sample has just over 200,000 clones; around 85% are singletons. Study-wide results and caveats: Using a false discovery rate of 0.05, a later analysis showed that 16,951 TCR beta sequences were associated with HLA alleles. Rarity characterized most TCR sequences, yet some public TCRs appeared in many donors.

Whereas donors were nominally healthy upon sampling, unrecorded immune exposures were probable. With 8 bases clipped from V and 4 bases from J, the junction kept 11 bases outside the gene matches. The CDR3 spans 15 residues. In germline, CDR1 is MDHEN, CDR2 SYDVKM. V and J are TRBV28 and TRBJ1-3; 7 bases map to TRBD1. This clonotype originated in a man aged 50-59 years in good health and CMV-seronegative. Sequencing was done on a sample of PBMCs. CDR3 amino acids: CASGGQLTTGNTIYF. CDR3 DNA sequence: TGTGCCAGCGGGGGACAGCTTACTACCGGAAACACCATATATTTT.